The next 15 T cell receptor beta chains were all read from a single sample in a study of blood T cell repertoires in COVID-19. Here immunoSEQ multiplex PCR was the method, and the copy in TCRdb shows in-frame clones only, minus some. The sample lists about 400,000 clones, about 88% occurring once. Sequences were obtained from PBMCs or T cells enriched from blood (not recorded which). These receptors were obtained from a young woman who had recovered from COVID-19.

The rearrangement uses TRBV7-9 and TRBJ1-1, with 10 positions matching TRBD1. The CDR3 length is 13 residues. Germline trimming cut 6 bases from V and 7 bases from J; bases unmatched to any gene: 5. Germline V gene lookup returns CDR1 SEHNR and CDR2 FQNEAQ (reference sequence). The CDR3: CASRRQGAIEAFF. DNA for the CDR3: TGTGCCAGCAGGCGACAGGGGGCGATTGAAGCTTTCTTT.

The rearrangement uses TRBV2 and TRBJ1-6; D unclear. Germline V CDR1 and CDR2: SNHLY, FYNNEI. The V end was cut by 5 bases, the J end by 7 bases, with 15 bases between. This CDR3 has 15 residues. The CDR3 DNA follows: TGTGCCAGCAGTCTCCGTGACGGGATCAATTCACCCCTCCACTTT. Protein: CASSLRDGINSPLHF.

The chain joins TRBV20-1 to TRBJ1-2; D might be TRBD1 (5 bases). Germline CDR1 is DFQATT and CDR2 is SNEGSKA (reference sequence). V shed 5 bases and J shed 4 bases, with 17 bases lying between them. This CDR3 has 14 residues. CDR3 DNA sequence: TGCAGTGCTCGTGAGCTGCAGGGCGTCTATGGCTACACCTTC. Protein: CSARELQGVYGYTF.

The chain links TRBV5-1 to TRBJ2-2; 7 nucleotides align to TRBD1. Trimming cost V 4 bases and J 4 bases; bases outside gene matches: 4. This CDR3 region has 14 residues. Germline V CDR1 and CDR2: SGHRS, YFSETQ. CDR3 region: CASSRGQITGELFF. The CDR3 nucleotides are TGCGCCAGCAGCAGGGGACAGATCACCGGGGAGCTGTTTTTT.

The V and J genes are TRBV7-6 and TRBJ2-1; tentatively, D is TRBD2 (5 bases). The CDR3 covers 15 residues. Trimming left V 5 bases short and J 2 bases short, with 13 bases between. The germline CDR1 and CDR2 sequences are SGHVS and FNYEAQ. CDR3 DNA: TGTGCCAGCAGCGAAACTAGTGCCACCTACAATGAGCAGTTCTTC. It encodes CASSETSATYNEQFF.

For the CDR3, the DNA is TGTGCCAGCAGCTCTAGTAGCGAAGCTTTCTTT. This translates into CASSSSSEAFF. This chain uses TRBV7-8 with TRBJ1-1, with unresolved D. CDR3 size: 11 residues. Germline loops: CDR1 SGHVS, CDR2 FQNEAQ. V was cut by 4 bases and J by 8 bases, with 8 bases left in between.

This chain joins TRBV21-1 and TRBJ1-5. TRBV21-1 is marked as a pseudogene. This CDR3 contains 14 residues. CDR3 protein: CASSKESVNQPQHF. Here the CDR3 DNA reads TGTGCCAGCAGCAAAGAGTCGGTCAATCAGCCCCAGCATTTT.

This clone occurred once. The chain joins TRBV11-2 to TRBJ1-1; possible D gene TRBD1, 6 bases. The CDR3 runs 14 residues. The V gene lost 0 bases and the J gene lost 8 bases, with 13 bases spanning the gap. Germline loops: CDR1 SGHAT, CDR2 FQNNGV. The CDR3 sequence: CASSLDRGLKEAFF. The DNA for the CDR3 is TGTGCCAGCAGCTTAGACAGGGGCCTAAAGGAAGCTTTCTTT.

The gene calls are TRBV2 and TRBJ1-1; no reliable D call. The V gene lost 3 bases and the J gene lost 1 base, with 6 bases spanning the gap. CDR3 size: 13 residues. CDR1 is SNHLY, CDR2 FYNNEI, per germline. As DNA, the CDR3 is TGTGCCAGCAGTGAGGGCTGGAACACTGAAGCTTTCTTT. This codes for CASSEGWNTEAFF. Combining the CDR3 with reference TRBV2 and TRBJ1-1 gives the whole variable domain EPEVTQTPSHQVTQMGQEVILRCVPISNHLYFYWYRQILGQKVEFLVSFYNNEISEKSEIFDDQFSVERPDGSNFTLKIRSTKLEDSAMYFCASSEGWNTEAFFGQGTRLTVV.

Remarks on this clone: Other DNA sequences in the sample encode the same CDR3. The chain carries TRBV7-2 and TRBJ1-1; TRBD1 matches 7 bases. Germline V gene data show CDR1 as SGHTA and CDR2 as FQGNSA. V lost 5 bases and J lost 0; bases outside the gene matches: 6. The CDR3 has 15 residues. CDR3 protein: CASSPRQGLNTEAFF. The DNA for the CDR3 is TGTGCCAGCAGCCCTCGACAGGGCCTGAACACTGAAGCTTTCTTT. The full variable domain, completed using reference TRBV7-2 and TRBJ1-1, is GAGVSQSPSNKVTEKGKDVELRCDPISGHTALYWYRQSLGQGLEFLIYFQGNSAPDKSGLPSDRFSAERTGGSVSTLTIQRTQQEDSAVYLCASSPRQGLNTEAFFGQGTRLTVV.

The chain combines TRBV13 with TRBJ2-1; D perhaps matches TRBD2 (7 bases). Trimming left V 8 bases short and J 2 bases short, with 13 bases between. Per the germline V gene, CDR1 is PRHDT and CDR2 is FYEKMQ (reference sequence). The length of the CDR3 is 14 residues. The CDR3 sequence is CASRLGGPYNEQFF. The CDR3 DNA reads TGTGCCAGCCGGTTGGGGGGGCCCTACAATGAGCAGTTCTTC.

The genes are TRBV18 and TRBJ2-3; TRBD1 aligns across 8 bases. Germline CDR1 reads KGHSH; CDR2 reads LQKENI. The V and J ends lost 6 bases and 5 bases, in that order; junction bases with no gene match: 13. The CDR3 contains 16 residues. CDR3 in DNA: TGTGCCAGCTCCCCAAGACAGGGGCAGGGCGTAGATACGCAGTATTTT. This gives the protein CASSPRQGQGVDTQYF.

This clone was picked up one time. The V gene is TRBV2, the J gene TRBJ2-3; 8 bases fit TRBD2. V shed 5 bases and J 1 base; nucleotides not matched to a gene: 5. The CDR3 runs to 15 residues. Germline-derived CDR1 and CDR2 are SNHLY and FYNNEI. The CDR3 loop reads CASSLYSGGTDTQYF. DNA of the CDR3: TGTGCCAGCAGTCTCTATAGCGGGGGCACAGATACGCAGTATTTT.

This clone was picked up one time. The DNA of the CDR3 is TGCGCCAGCAGACCCGGACAGGGGTCGGGTGGCTACACCTTC. Protein sequence: CASRPGQGSGGYTF. This chain joins TRBV5-1 and TRBJ1-2, with 9 bases matching TRBD1. The V and J ends lost 5 bases and 7 bases, in that order; junction bases with no gene match: 9. There are 14 residues in the CDR3. Germline CDR1 reads SGHRS; CDR2 reads YFSETQ.

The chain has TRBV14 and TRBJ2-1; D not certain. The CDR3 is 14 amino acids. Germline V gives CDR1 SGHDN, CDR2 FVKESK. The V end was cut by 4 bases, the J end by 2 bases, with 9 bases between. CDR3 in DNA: TGTGCCAGCAGCCTTGAGAGTACCTACAATGAGCAGTTCTTC. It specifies CASSLESTYNEQFF. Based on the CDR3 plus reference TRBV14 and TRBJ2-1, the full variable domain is EAGVTQFPSHSVIEKGQTVTLRCDPISGHDNLYWYRRVMGKEIKFLLHFVKESKQDESGMPNNRFLAERTGGTYSTLKVQPAELEDSGVYFCASSLESTYNEQFFGPGTRLTVL.